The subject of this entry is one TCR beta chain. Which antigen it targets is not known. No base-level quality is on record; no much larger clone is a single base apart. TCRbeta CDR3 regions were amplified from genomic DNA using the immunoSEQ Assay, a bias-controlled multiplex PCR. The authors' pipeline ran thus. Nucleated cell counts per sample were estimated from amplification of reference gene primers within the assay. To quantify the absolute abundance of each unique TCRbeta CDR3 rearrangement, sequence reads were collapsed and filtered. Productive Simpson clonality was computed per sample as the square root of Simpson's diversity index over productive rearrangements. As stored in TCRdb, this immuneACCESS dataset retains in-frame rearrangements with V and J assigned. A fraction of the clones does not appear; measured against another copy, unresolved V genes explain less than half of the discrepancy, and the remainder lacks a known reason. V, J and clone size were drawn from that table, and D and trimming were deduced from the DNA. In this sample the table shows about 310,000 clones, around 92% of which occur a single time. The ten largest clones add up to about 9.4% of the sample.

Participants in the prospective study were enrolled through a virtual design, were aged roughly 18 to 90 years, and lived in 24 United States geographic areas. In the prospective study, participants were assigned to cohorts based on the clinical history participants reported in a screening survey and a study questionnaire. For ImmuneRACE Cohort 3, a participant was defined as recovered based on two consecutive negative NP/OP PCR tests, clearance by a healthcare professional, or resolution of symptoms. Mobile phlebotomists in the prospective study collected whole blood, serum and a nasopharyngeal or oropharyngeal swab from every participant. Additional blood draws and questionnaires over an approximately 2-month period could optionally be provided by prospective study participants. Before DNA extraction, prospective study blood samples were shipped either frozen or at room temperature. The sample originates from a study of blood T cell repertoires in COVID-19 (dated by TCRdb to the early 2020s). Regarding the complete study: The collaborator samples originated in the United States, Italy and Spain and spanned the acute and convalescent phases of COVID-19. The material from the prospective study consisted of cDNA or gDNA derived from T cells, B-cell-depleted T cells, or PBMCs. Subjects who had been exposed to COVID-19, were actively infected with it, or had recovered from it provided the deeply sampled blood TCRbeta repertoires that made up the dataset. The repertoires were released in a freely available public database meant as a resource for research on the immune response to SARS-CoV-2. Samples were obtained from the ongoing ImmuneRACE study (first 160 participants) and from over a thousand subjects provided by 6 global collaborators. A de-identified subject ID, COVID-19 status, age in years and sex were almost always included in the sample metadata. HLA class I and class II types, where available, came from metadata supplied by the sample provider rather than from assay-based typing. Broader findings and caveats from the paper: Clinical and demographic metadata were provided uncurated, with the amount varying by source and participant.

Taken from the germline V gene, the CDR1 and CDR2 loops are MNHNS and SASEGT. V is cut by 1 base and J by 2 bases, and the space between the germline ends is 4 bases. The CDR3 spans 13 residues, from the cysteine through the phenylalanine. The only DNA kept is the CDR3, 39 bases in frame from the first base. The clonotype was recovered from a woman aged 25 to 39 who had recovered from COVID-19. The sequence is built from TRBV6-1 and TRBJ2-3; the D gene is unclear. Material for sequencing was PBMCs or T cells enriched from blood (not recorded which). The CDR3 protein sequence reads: CASSEGYTDTQYF. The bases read TGTGCCAGCAGTGAAGGCTACACAGATACGCAGTATTTT.